This TCR beta chain was sequenced in a study of T cells in Graves' hyperthyroidism and ophthalmopathy. Ophthalmopathy patients had Clinical Activity Score at least 3, NOSPECS grade at least 4, duration under 3 months. Each diagnosis drew on symptoms, thyroxine, TRAb, thyroid ultrasound and orbital computed tomography findings. The J segment lost 8 bases and the V segment lost 4 bases, leaving 7 bases of the junction unmatched. Germline V gene sequence: CDR1 KGHDR, CDR2 SFDVKD. This CDR3 comprises 14 residues. Amplified regions were TCR beta CDR3 sequences from RNA transcripts. Primed by the HTBI set, a first-round RT-PCR was run on the TCR CDR3. MiXCR, run by TCRdb on the multiplex PCR reads, gives a single entry per CDR3 protein. This sample carries hundreds of thousands of distinct CDR3 sequences, about 20% of them seen once, and the ten largest clones take roughly 60%.

The chain links TRBV24-1 to TRBJ2-7; 10 positions agree with TRBD1. The TCR comes from a man in his thirties or forties with Graves' ophthalmopathy. Sequenced sample: blood. This CDR3 reads CATSEAGQGTKQYF. CDR3 nucleotides: TGTGCCACCAGTGAAGCGGGACAGGGGACTAAGCAGTACTTC.